The 11 T cell receptor beta chains reported below all come from one sample, sequenced in a study of beta chain features in type 1 diabetes. Sequenced material consisted of expressed TCRB transcripts (all of the isolated RNA was reverse transcribed). Some clones are missing from TCRdb's copy, which holds only in-frame ones; the method was immunoSEQ multiplex PCR. The sample has around 400,000 clones, around 15% seen once. Sequenced sample: naive CD4+ T cells from blood. The receptors were sampled from a young woman in good health.

This chain uses TRBV9 with TRBJ2-2; TRBD2 agrees at 8 bases. The CDR3 spans 16 residues. The J segment lost 4 bases and the V segment lost 2 bases, leaving 7 bases of the junction unmatched. Germline V gene data show CDR1 as SGDLS and CDR2 as YYNGEE. The CDR3 reads CASSVIGTSGTGELFF. In nucleotides, the CDR3 is TGTGCCAGCAGCGTGATAGGTACTAGCGGCACCGGGGAGCTGTTTTTT.

This clone was detected a few times. This chain connects TRBV10-3 to TRBJ1-5, with D maybe TRBD1 (6 bases). This CDR3 spans 15 amino acids. CDR1 is ENHRY, CDR2 SYGVKD, per germline. Trimming took off 10 bases at V and 5 bases at J, with 21 bases between the two ends. CDR3 sequence (DNA): TGTGCCAGCCAACCTGCGGGGGGCAGGGATCAGCCCCAGCATTTT. Translated, it gives CASQPAGGRDQPQHF.

In regard to this clone: This same CDR3 is encoded by further DNA sequences in the sample. The chain joins TRBV30 to TRBJ2-7, with 8 bases that match TRBD1. This CDR3 comprises 13 residues. From germline, CDR1 is GTSNPN and CDR2 SVGIG (reference sequence). The J segment lost 4 bases and the V segment lost 3 bases, leaving 5 bases of the junction unmatched. The CDR3 coding sequence is TGTGCCTGGAGCCGGGACAGGCCATACGAGCAGTACTTC. Encoded protein: CAWSRDRPYEQYF.

The chain carries TRBV7-9 and TRBJ2-1; 12 bases map to TRBD1. Germline V gives CDR1 SEHNR, CDR2 FQNEAQ (reference sequence). The CDR3 runs to 15 residues. V was pared by 5 bases and J by 7 bases, with 6 bases of the junction left unmatched. CDR3 nucleotides: TGTGCCAGCAGCGCCCGGGACAGGGGGCAGAATGAGCAGTTCTTC. Translation: CASSARDRGQNEQFF.

The chain joins TRBV28 to TRBJ2-1; weak D call: TRBD1 (6 bases). The V and J ends lost 4 bases and 0 bases respectively, with 10 bases between them. The CDR3 runs to 15 residues. Germline V CDR1 and CDR2: MDHEN, SYDVKM. The CDR3 nucleotides are TGTGCCAGCAGTTCCACAGGGATCTCCTACAATGAGCAGTTCTTC. Encoded protein: CASSSTGISYNEQFF.

The V and J genes are TRBV10-3 and TRBJ2-2; TRBD1 might be the D (6 bases). Trimming left V 6 bases short and J 1 base short, with 12 bases between. The length of the CDR3 is 15 residues. CDR1 and CDR2 from the germline V gene are ENHRY and SYGVKD. CDR3 sequence: CAISNLDRNTGELFF. The CDR3 coding sequence is TGTGCCATCAGCAACCTGGACAGGAACACCGGGGAGCTGTTTTTT.

The chain carries TRBV29-1 and TRBJ2-2; TRBD2 matches 8 bases. This CDR3 contains 15 residues. With V trimmed by 4 bases and J by 5 bases, 9 bases remained unmatched. Germline assignment: CDR1 SQVTM and CDR2 ANQGSEA. The DNA of the CDR3 is TGCAGCGTTGTTCCCCTAGCGGGCCTTACCGGGGAGCTGTTTTTT. It codes for CSVVPLAGLTGELFF.

The chain links TRBV6-5 to TRBJ2-7; the match to TRBD2 covers 10 bases. V lost 6 bases, J lost 1 base, and 3 bases stayed unmatched. CDR3 length: 14 amino acids. Germline assignment: CDR1 MNHEY and CDR2 SVGAGI. This CDR3 reads CASRRTSGSYEQYF. The DNA of the CDR3 is TGTGCCAGCAGACGGACTAGCGGATCCTACGAGCAGTACTTC.

The chain joins TRBV4-1 to TRBJ2-1; D is unclear. The CDR3 is 16 amino acids. The V end lost 1 base, the J end lost 0 bases, and 10 bases lay between the germline ends. In germline, CDR1 is MGHRA, CDR2 YSYEKL. CDR3 nucleotide sequence: TGCGCCAGCAGCCAAGGTAGCCGAAGCTCCTACAATGAGCAGTTCTTC. Translating it yields CASSQGSRSSYNEQFF.

Here the CDR3 reads CASSLGAKNSNQPQHF. For the CDR3, the DNA is TGTGCCAGCAGCTTAGGGGCAAAGAATAGCAATCAGCCCCAGCATTTT. The chain uses TRBV7-6 and TRBJ1-5; D not certain. Germline CDR1 reads SGHVS; CDR2 reads FNYEAQ. Trimming took 1 base from V and 0 from J, leaving 10 bases between them. The CDR3 loop spans 16 amino acids.

The genes are TRBV18 and TRBJ2-7; weak D call: TRBD2 (6 bases). Germline CDR1 KGHSH, CDR2 LQKENI. This CDR3 comprises 15 residues. V gave up 0 bases and J gave up 1 base, with 10 bases separating them. The CDR3 loop reads CASSPPAGTSYEQYF. The CDR3 region has the DNA TGTGCCAGCTCACCACCGGCGGGAACATCCTACGAGCAGTACTTC. The variable domain in full, with the rest retrieved from reference TRBV18 and TRBJ2-7, is NAGVMQNPRHLVRRRGQEARLRCSPMKGHSHVYWYRQLPEEGLKFMVYLQKENIIDESGMPKERFSAEFPKEGPSILRIQQVVRGDSAAYFCASSPPAGTSYEQYFGPGTRLTVT.